The 2 T cell receptor beta chains listed next were all sequenced from one sample in a study of OX40 agonist ivuxolimab in advanced cancers. Produced via immunoSEQ multiplex PCR; TCRdb's table is partial and in-frame only. The sample records roughly 62,000 clones, roughly nine tenths being singletons. Sequences were derived from CD4+ or CD8+ T cells sorted from blood, sampled in a trial of the OX40 agonist ivuxolimab. Every receptor here comes from an adult with an advanced solid tumor such as melanoma, head and neck, liver or kidney cancer.

The rearrangement links TRBV7-9 to TRBJ1-1, with unresolved D. Germline CDR1 and CDR2: SEHNR and FQNEAQ (reference sequence). V was clipped by 6 bases and J by 6 bases, with 11 bases between them. The CDR3 spans 12 residues. CDR3 protein: CASSPGVAEAFF. The CDR3 DNA sequence: TGTGCCAGCAGTCCTGGGGTGGCTGAAGCTTTCTTT.

This clone is a singleton in its sample. The chain has TRBV7-9 and TRBJ2-1; D ambiguous. The CDR3 sequence is 12 residues long. In germline, CDR1 is SEHNR, CDR2 FQNEAQ (reference sequence). The ends were cut back, 5 bases at V and 7 bases at J, with 9 bases in the middle. The CDR3 sequence: CASSLTRNEQFF. Here the CDR3 DNA reads TGTGCCAGCAGCCTAACAAGAAATGAGCAGTTCTTC.